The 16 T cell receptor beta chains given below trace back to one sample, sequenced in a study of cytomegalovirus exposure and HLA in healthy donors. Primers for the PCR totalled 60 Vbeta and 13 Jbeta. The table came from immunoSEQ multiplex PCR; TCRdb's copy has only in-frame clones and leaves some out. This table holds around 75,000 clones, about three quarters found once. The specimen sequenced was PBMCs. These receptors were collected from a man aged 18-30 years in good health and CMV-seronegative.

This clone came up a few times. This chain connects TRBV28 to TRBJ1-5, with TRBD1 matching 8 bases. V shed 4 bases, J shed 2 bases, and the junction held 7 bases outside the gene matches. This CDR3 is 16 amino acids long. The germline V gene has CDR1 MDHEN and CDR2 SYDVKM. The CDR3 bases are TGTGCCAGCAGTTCCGACAGGGGCTGGGGCAATCAGCCCCAGCATTTT. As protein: CASSSDRGWGNQPQHF.

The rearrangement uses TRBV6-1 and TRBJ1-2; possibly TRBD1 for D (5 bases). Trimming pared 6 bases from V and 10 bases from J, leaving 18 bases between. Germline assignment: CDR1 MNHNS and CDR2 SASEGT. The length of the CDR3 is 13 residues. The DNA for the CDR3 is TGTGCCAGCAGACACGACGGGGGTTCTGCCTACACCTTC. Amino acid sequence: CASRHDGGSAYTF.

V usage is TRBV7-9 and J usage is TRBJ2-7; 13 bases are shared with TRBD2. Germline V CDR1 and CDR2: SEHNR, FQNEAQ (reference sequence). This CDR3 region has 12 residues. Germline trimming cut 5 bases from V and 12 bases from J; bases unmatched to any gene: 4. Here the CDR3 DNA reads TGTGCCAGCAGCCCGGGACTAGCGGGGATGTACTTC. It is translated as CASSPGLAGMYF.

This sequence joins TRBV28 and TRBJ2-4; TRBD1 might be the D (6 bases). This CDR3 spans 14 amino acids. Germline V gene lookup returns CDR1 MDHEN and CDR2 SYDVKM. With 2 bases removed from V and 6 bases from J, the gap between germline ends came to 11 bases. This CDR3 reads CASSLGGILNIQYF. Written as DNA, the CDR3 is TGTGCCAGCAGTTTAGGGGGCATACTAAACATTCAGTACTTC. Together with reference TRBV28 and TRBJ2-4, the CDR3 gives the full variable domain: DVKVTQSSRYLVKRTGEKVFLECVQDMDHENMFWYRQDPGLGLRLIYFSYDVKMKEKGDIPEGYSVSREKKERFSLILESASTNQTSMYLCASSLGGILNIQYFGAGTRLSVL.

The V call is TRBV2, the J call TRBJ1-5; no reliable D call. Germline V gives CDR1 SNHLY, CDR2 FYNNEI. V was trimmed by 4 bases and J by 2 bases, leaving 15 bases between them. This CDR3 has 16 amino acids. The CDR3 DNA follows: TGTGCCAGCAGTGGTGCCCGGAGCGGCGGCAATCAGCCCCAGCATTTT. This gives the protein CASSGARSGGNQPQHF.

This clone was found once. CDR3 bases: TGCGCCAGCAGCTACACGAGGGGGCTCGCTGAAGCTTTCTTT. Residues: CASSYTRGLAEAFF. This sequence joins TRBV5-1 and TRBJ1-1, with TRBD1 matching over 7 bases. CDR1 SGHRS and CDR2 YFSETQ come from the germline V gene. Unmatched junction bases numbered 8, after V lost 3 bases and J lost 6 bases. This CDR3 is built from 14 residues.

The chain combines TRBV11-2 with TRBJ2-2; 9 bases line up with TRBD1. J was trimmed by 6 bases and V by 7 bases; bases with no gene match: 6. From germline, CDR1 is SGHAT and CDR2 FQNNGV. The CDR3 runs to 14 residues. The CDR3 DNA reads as TGTGCCAGCACCATGACAGGGGGAGCCGGGGAGCTGTTTTTT. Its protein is CASTMTGGAGELFF. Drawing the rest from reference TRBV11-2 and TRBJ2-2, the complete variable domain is EAGVAQSPRYKIIEKRQSVAFWCNPISGHATLYWYQQILGQGPKLLIQFQNNGVVDDSQLPKDRFSAERLKGVDSTLKIQPAKLEDSAVYLCASTMTGGAGELFFGEGSRLTVL.

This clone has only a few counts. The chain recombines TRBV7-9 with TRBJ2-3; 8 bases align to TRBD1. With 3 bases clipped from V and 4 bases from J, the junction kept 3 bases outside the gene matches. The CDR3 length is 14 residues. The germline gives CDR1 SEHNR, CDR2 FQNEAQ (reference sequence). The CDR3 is CASSLVQGADTQYF. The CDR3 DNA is TGTGCCAGCAGCTTGGTACAGGGGGCAGATACGCAGTATTTT.

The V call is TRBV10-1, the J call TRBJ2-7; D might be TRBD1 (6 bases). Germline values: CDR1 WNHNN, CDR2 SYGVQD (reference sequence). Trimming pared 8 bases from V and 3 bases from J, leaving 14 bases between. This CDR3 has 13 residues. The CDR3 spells CASYSDRIYEQYV. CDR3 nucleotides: TGCGCCAGCTACTCTGACAGGATCTACGAGCAGTACGTC.

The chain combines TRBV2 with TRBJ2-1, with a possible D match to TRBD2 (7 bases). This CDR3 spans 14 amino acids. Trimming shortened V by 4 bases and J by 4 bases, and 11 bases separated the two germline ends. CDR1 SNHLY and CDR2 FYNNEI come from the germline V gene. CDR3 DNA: TGTGCCAGCAGTGTCGGGGGGACATACAATGAGCAGTTCTTC. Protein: CASSVGGTYNEQFF.

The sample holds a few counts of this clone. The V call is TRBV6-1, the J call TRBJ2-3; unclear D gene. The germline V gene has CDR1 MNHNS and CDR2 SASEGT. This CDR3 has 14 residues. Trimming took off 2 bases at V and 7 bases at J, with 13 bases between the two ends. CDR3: CASSEYSSPNTQYF. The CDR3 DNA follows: TGTGCCAGCAGTGAATACTCGTCTCCGAATACGCAGTATTTT.

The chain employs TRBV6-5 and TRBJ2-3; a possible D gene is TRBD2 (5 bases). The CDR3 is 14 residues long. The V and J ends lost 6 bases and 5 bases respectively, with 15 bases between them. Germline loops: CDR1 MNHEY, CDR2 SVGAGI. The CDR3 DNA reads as TGTGCCAGCAGCTTAAGAGGGTACGGAGATACGCAGTATTTT. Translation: CASSLRGYGDTQYF.

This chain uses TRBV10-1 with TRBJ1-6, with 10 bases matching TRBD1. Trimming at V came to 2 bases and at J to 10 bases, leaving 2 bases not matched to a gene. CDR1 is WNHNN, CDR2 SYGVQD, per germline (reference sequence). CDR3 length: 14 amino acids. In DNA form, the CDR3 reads TGCGCCAGCAGTGAGGGGACAGGGGTCTCACCCCTCCACTTT. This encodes CASSEGTGVSPLHF.

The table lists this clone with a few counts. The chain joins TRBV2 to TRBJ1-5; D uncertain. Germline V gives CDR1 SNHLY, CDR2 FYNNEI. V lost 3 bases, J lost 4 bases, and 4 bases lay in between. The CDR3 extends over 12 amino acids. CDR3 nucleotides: TGTGCCAGCAGTGAGAGGAATCAGCCCCAGCATTTT. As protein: CASSERNQPQHF.

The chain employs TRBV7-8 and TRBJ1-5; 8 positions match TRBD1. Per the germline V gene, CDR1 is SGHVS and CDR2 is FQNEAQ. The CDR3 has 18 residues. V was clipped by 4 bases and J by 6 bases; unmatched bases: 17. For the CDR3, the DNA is TGTGCCAGCAGCTCGAAAAGACAGGGGTTGGGGTTTGTTCAGCCCCAGCATTTT. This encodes CASSSKRQGLGFVQPQHF.

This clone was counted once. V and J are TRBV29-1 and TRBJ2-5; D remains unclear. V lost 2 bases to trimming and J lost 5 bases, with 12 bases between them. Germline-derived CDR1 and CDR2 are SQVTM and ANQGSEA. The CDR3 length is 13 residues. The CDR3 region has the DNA TGCAGCGTTGAACGGGTAGCCGCGGAGACCCAGTACTTC. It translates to CSVERVAAETQYF. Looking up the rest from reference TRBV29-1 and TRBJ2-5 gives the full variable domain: SAVISQKPSRDICQRGTSLTIQCQVDSQVTMMFWYRQQPGQSLTLIATANQGSEATYESGFVIDKFPISRPNLTFSTLTVSNMSPEDSSIYLCSVERVAAETQYFGPGTRLLVL.